This T cell receptor (beta chain) was captured by sequencing in a study of CD8 T cells in Susac syndrome. When the RNA was reverse transcribed, random hexamers were used with an input of roughly 0.45 to 1 ug. Via MiXCR, TCRdb re-called the immunoSEQ multiplex PCR reads, giving one row per CDR3 protein. The sample includes about 400,000 distinct CDR3 sequences, 85% to 90% seen only once; the top ten take 0.09% to 0.15%. Sequencing of TCR beta was performed on blood CD8+ T cells and on blood CD4+ T cells. Germline V gives CDR1 MDHEN, CDR2 SYDVKM. This CDR3 has 17 residues. Trimming removed 5 bases from V and 0 bases from J, with 17 bases in between.

Sequencing was done on a sample of CD8+ T cells from PBMCs. The chain has TRBV28 and TRBJ2-1; D uncertain. The TCR sequence derives from a human donor with multiple sclerosis. The CDR3 bases are TGTGCCAGCAGTCCGATACGGCCCCCTCTCTCCTACAATGAGCAGTTCTTC. Amino acids: CASSPIRPPLSYNEQFF.